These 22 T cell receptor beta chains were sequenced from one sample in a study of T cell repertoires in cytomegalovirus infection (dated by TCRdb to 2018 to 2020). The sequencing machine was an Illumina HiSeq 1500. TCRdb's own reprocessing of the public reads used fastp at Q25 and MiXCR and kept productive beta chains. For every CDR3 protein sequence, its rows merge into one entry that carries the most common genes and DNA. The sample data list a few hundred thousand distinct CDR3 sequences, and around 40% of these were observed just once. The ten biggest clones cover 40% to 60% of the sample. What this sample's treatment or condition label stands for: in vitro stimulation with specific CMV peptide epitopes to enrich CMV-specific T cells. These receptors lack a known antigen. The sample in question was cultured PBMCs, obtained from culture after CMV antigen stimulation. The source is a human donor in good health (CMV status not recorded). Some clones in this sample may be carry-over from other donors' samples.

CDR3 sequence reads: CASSLRRRGRFPYEQYF. CDR3 sequence (DNA): TGTGCCAGCAGCTTAAGGCGCCGTGGGCGGTTTCCCTACGAGCAGTACTTC. The chain joins TRBV7-2 to TRBJ2-7; D is undetermined. This CDR3 comprises 17 residues. The germline gives CDR1 SGHTA, CDR2 FQGNSA. V lost 2 bases, J lost 2 bases, and 19 bases lay in between.

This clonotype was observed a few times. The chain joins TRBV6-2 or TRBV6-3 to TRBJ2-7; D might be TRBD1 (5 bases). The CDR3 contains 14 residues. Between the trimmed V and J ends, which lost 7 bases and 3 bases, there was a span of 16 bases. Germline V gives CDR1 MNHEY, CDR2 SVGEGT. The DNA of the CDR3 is TGTGCCAGCACTAAACAGGCGTCTGGCTACGAGCAGTACTTC. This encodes CASTKQASGYEQYF.

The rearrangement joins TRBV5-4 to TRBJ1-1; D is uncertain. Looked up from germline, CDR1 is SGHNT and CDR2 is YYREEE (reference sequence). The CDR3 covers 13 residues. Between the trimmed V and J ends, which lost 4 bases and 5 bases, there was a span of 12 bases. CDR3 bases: TGTGCCAGCAGCCCCCTGGAAGGGACTGAAGCTTTCTTT. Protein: CASSPLEGTEAFF.

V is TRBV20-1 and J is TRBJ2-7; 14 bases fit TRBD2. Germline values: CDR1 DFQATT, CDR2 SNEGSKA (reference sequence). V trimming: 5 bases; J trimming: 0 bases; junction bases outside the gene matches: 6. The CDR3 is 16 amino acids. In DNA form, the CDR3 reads TGCAGTGCTGCCGGGACTAGCGGGGGCTTCTCCTACGAGCAGTACTTC. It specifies CSAAGTSGGFSYEQYF.

CDR3: CATSDLNTDTQYF. The CDR3 bases are TGTGCCACCAGTGATTTGAACACAGATACGCAGTATTTT. V gene TRBV24-1 combines with J gene TRBJ2-3; D not certain. Germline V CDR1 and CDR2: KGHDR, SFDVKD. The CDR3 extends over 13 amino acids. V lost 0 bases and J lost 2, with 2 bases in between.

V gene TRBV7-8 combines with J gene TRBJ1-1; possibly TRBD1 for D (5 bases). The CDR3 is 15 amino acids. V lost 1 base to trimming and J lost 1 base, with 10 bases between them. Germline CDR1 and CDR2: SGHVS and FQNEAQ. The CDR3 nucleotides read TGTGCCAGCAGCTTAGACGGGGCCGGGAACACTGAAGCTTTCTTT. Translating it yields CASSLDGAGNTEAFF.

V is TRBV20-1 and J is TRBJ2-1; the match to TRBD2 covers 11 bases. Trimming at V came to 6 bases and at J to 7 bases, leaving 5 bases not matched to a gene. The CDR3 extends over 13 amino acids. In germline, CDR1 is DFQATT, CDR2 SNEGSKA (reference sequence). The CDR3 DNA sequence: TGCAGTGCGAATAGCGGGGGGGGGAATGAGCAGTTCTTC. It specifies CSANSGGGNEQFF.

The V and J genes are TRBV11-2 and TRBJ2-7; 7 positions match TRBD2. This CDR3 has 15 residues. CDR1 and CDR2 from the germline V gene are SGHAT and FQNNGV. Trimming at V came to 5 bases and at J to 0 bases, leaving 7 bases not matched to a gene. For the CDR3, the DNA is TGTGCCAGCAGCCCCTGGGGGGGTCCCTCCTACGAGCAGTACTTC. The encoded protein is CASSPWGGPSYEQYF.

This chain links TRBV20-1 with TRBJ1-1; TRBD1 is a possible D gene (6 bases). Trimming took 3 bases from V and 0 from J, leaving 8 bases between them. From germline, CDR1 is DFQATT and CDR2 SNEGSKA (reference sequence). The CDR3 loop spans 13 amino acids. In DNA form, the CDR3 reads TGCAGTGCTAGGGACAGCATGAACACTGAAGCTTTCTTT. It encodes CSARDSMNTEAFF.

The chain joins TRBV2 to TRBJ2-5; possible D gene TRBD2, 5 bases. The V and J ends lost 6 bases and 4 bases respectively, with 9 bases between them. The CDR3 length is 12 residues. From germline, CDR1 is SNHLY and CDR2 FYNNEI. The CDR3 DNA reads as TGTGCCAGCAGGCTAGCCCTAGAGACCCAGTACTTC. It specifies CASRLALETQYF.

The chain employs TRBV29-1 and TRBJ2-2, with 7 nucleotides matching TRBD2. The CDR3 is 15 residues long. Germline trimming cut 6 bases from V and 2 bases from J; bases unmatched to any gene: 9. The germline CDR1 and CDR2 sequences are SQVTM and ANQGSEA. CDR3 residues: CSVIGGSSNTGELFF. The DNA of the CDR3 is TGCAGCGTGATCGGGGGGTCCTCTAACACCGGGGAGCTGTTTTTT.

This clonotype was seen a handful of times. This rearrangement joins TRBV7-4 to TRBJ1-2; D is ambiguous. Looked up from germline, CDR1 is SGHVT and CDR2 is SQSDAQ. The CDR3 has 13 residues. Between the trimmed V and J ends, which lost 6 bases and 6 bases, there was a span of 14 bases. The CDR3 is CASRQAVLDGYTF. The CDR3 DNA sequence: TGTGCCAGCAGACAAGCCGTACTAGATGGCTACACCTTC.

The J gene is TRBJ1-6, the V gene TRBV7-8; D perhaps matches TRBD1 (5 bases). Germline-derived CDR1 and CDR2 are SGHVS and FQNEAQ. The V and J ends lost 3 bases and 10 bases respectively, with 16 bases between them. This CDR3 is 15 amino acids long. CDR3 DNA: TGTGCCAGCAGCTTTTACCTACAGGTTTACTCACCCCTCCACTTT. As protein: CASSFYLQVYSPLHF.

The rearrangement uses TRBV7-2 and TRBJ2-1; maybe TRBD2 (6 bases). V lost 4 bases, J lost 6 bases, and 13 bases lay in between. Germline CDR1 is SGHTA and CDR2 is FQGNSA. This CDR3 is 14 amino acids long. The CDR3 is CASSSRAGPNEQFF. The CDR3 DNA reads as TGTGCCAGCAGCTCCCGGGCGGGACCCAATGAGCAGTTCTTC. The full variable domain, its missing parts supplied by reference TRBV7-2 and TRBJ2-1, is GAGVSQSPSNKVTEKGKDVELRCDPISGHTALYWYRQSLGQGLEFLIYFQGNSAPDKSGLPSDRFSAERTGGSVSTLTIQRTQQEDSAVYLCASSSRAGPNEQFFGPGTRLTVL.

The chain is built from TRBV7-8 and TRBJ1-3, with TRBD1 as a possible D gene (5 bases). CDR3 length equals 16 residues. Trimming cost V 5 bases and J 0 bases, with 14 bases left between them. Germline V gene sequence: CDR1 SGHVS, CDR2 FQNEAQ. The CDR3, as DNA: TGTGCCAGCAGCGATACTCCAGGGCTCTCTGGAAACACCATATATTTT. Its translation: CASSDTPGLSGNTIYF.

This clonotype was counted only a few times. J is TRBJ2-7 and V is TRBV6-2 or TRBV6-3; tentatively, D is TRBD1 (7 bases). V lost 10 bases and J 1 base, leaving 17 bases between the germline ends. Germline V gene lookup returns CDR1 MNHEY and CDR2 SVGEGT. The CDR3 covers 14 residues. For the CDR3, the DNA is TGTGCCACCGGCGGAGGGGGCCGTTCCTACGAGCAGTACTTC. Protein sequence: CATGGGGRSYEQYF.

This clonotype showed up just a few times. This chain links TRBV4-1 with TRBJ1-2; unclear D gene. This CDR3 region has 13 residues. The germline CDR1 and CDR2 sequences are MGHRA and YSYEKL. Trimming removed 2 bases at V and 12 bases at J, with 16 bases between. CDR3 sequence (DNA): TGCGCCAGCAGCCAACTACCCCGGGGATACCACACCTTC. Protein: CASSQLPRGYHTF.

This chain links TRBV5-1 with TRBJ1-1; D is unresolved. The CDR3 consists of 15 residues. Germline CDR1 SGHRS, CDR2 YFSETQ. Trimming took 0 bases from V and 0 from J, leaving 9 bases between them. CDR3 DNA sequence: TGCGCCAGCAGCTTGGGTCAGAGTTTGAACACTGAAGCTTTCTTT. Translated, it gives CASSLGQSLNTEAFF.

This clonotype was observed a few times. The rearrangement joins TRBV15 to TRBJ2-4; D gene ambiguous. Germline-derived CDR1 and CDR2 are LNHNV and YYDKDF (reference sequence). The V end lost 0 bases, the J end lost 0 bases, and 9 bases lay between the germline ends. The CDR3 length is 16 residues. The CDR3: CATSRDRTLAKNIQYF. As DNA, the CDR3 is TGTGCCACCAGCAGAGATAGAACCCTAGCCAAAAACATTCAGTACTTC.

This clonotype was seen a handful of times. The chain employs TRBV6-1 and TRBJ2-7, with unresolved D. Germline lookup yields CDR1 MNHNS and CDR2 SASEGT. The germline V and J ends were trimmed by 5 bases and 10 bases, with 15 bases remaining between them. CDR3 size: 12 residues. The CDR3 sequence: CASSYRRSDQYF. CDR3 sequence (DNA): TGTGCCAGCAGTTATAGACGTTCCGATCAGTACTTC.

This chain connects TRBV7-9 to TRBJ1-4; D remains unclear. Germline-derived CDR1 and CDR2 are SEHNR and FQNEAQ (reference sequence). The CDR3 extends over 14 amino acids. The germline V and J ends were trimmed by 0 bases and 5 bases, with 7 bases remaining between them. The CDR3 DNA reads TGTGCCAGCAGCTTAGCGATGGGGAATGAAAAACTGTTTTTT. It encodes CASSLAMGNEKLFF.

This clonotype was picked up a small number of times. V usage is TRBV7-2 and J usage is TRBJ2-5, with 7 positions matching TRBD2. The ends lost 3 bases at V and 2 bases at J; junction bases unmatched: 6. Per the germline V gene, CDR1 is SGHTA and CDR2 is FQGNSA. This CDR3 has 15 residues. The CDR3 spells CASSFGGGEQETQYF. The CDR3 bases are TGTGCCAGCAGCTTTGGGGGGGGGGAACAAGAGACCCAGTACTTC.